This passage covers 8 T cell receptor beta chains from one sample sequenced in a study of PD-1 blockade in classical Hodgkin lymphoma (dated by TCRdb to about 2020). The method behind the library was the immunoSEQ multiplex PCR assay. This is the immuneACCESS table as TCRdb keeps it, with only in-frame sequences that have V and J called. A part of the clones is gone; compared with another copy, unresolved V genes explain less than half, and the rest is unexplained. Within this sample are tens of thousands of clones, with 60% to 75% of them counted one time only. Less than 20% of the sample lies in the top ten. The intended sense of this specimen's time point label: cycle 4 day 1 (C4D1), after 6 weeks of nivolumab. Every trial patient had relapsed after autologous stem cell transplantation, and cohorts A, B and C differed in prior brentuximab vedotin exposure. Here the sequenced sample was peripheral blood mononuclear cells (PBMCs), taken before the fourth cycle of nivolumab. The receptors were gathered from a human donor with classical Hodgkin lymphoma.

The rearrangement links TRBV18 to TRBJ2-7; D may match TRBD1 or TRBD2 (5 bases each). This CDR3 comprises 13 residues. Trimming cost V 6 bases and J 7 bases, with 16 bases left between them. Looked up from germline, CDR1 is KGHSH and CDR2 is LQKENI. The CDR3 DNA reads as TGTGCCAGCTCCCCCGGGACGGTCCGAGAGCAGTACTTC. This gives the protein CASSPGTVREQYF.

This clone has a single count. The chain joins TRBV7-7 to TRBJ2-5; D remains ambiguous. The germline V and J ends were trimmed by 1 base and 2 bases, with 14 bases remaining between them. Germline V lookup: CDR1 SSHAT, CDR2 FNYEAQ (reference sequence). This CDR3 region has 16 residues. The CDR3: CASSLGTNVGQETQYF. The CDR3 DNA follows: TGTGCCAGCAGCTTAGGAACTAACGTTGGGCAAGAGACCCAGTACTTC.

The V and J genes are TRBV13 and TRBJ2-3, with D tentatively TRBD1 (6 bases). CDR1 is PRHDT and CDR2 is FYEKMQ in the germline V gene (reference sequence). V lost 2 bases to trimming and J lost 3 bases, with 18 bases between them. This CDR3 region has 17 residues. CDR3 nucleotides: TGTGCCAGCAGCTTACGCACCAGGGGTTTGATAACAGATACGCAGTATTTT. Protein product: CASSLRTRGLITDTQYF.

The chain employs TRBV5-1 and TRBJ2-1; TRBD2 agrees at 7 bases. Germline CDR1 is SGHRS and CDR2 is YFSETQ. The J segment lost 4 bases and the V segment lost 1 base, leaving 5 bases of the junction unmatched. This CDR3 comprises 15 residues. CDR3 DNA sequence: TGCGCCAGCAGCTTGAGCGGGAACAGGTACAATGAGCAGTTCTTC. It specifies CASSLSGNRYNEQFF.

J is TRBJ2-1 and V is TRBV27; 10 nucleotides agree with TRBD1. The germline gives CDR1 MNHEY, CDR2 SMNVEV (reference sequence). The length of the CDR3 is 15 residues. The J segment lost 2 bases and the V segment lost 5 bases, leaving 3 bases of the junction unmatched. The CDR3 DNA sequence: TGTGCCAGCAGTAAGGGACAGGGGCCCTACAATGAGCAGTTCTTC. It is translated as CASSKGQGPYNEQFF.

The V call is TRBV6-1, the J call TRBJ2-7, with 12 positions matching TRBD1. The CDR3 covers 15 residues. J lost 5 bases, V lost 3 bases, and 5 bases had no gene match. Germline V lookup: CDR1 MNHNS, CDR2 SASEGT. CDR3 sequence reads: CASSDGTGGFDEQYF. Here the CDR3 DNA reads TGTGCCAGCAGTGATGGGACAGGGGGCTTTGACGAGCAGTACTTC.

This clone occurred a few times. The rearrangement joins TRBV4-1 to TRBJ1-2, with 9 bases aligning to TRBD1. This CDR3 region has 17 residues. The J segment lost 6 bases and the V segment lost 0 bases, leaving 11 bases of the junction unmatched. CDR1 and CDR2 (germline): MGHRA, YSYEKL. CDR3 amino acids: CASSQDFPGQGFNGYTF. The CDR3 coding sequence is TGCGCCAGCAGCCAAGACTTCCCGGGACAGGGTTTCAATGGCTACACCTTC.

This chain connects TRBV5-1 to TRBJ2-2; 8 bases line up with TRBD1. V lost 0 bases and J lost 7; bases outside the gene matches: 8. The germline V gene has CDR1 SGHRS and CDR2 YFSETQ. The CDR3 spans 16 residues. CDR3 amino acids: CASSLASDRAGGELFF. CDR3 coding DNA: TGCGCCAGCAGCTTGGCTTCGGACAGGGCCGGCGGGGAGCTGTTTTTT.